Each of the 5 T cell receptor beta chains below was sequenced from the same sample in a study of T cells expressing NK-cell markers. Each CDR3 protein gets one entry in TCRdb, which reprocessed the 5' RACE reads and gives no DNA. This sample lists under 200,000 distinct CDR3 sequences; its ten largest clones have under 20%. Source material: blood T cells: a sorted CD56 or NKG2C T cell subset, CD4+ or CD8+ T cells, or bulk PBMC T cells (not recorded which). The receptors here all came from a woman aged 18-70 years in good health.

The chain has TRBV28 and TRBJ2-3; without DNA, the TCRdb call of TRBD2 cannot be checked. The CDR3 extends over 18 amino acids. CDR1 is MDHEN, CDR2 SYDVKM, per germline. CDR3 loop: CASSPIYVLAGVEDTQYF.

This chain links TRBV7-6 with TRBJ1-5; TCRdb names TRBD1, which stays unverified in the absence of DNA. CDR1 is SGHVS, CDR2 FNYEAQ, per germline. CDR3 length: 15 amino acids. CDR3 in amino acids: CASSPTGGVQQPQHF.

This chain connects TRBV19 to TRBJ1-1. The CDR3 totals 13 residues. Germline-derived CDR1 and CDR2 are LNHDA and SQIVND (reference sequence). The CDR3 spells CASSAQVNTEAFF.

The chain couples TRBV5-1 to TRBJ1-2. The germline gives CDR1 SGHRS, CDR2 YFSETQ. This CDR3 is built from 15 residues. The CDR3 sequence: CASSLLTSPNYGYTF.

Measured by frequency, this clonotype is medium-sized. The chain is built from TRBV10-3 and TRBJ2-5. There are 15 residues in the CDR3. Germline CDR1 is ENHRY and CDR2 is SYGVKD. Here the CDR3 reads CAISESTVGRETQYF.